The next 16 T cell receptor beta chains were all read from a single sample in a study of T cells in Graves' hyperthyroidism and ophthalmopathy (dated by TCRdb to about 2019). The library was obtained by multiplex PCR. Sequencing used an Illumina HiSeq 2000. The TCR beta CDR3 regions were amplified from the RNA transcripts. The TCR CDR3 was subjected to a first round of RT-PCR using the HTBI primer set and the Qiagen OneStep RT-PCR kit. TCRdb trimmed the raw reads at Q25, called clones with MiXCR and kept productive beta chains. CDR3 protein duplicates are merged, each entry listing the most common genes and DNA. The sample data list 300,000 to 400,000 distinct CDR3 sequences, and under 25% of these were observed just once. Around 45% of the sample comes from the top ten. Sequenced sample: blood. The origin of the receptors is a woman aged 50 to 65 with Graves' hyperthyroidism.

This clonotype has more than one count but fewer than ten. The rearrangement uses TRBV30 and TRBJ1-6; TRBD1 matches at 9 bases. V lost 7 bases, J lost 6 bases, and 10 bases stayed unmatched. The CDR3 has 15 amino acids. The germline gives CDR1 GTSNPN, CDR2 SVGIG (reference sequence). This chain's CDR3 is CAYEAGTGPNSPLHF. The CDR3 DNA is TGTGCCTACGAAGCGGGGACAGGGCCTAATTCACCCCTCCACTTT.

The rearrangement uses TRBV6-2 or TRBV6-3 and TRBJ2-5, with D tentatively TRBD1 (6 bases). V was trimmed by 4 bases and J by 5 bases, leaving 11 bases between them. Germline lookup yields CDR1 MNHEY and CDR2 SVGEGT. The CDR3 runs to 13 residues. CDR3 loop: CASSFRGLETQYF. The DNA of the CDR3 is TGTGCCAGCAGTTTCAGGGGTTTGGAGACCCAGTACTTC.

This clonotype was found a few times. The V call is TRBV11-2, the J call TRBJ2-4, with D possibly TRBD2 on 5 matching bases. V lost 5 bases, J lost 0 bases, and 20 bases lay in between. Germline V gene data show CDR1 as SGHAT and CDR2 as FQNNGV. This CDR3 has 18 residues. This chain's CDR3 is CASSHLRNVAGAKNIQYF. Here the CDR3 DNA reads TGTGCCAGCAGCCACCTCCGGAACGTCGCGGGAGCCAAAAACATTCAGTACTTC.

CDR3 protein: CASSLSRVSNYGYTF. The DNA for the CDR3 is TGTGCCAGTAGCCTAAGCAGGGTTTCTAACTATGGCTACACCTTC. This rearrangement joins TRBV19 to TRBJ1-2, with D possibly matching TRBD1 (5 bases). CDR1 and CDR2 (germline): LNHDA, SQIVND (reference sequence). Trimming took off 6 bases at V and 0 bases at J, with 14 bases between the two ends. This CDR3 region has 15 residues.

This clonotype appeared a few times. The chain joins TRBV6-1 to TRBJ1-6; D is perhaps TRBD1 (5 bases). CDR3 size: 15 residues. Germline lookup yields CDR1 MNHNS and CDR2 SASEGT. The V end lost 5 bases, the J end lost 5 bases, and 13 bases lay between the germline ends. Written as DNA, the CDR3 is TGTGCCAGCAGTCGCCGGGGCGTGGATAATTCACCCCTCCACTTT. Its translation: CASSRRGVDNSPLHF.

This clonotype occurred many times. The chain has TRBV11-2 and TRBJ2-7; 9 bases match TRBD2. J gave up 5 bases and V 5 bases, and 4 bases lay outside the gene matches. The CDR3 is 13 residues long. From germline, CDR1 is SGHAT and CDR2 FQNNGV. In DNA, the CDR3 is TGTGCCAGCAGCGGGGGACTAGCTAACGAGCAGTACTTC. Its translation: CASSGGLANEQYF.

This clonotype was seen at least ten times. The chain combines TRBV28 with TRBJ1-1, with D perhaps TRBD1 (5 bases). CDR1 and CDR2 from the germline V gene are MDHEN and SYDVKM. The CDR3 extends over 14 amino acids. V lost 7 bases to trimming and J lost 5 bases, with 17 bases between them. The CDR3 region is CASTWGGVGTEAFF. CDR3 nucleotide sequence: TGTGCCAGCACCTGGGGGGGGGTGGGGACTGAAGCTTTCTTT.

This chain connects TRBV5-1 to TRBJ2-1; TRBD2 matches 12 bases. The CDR3 spans 20 residues. Germline-derived CDR1 and CDR2 are SGHRS and YFSETQ. The V and J ends lost 1 base and 0 bases, in that order; junction bases with no gene match: 11. In nucleotides, the CDR3 is TGCGCCAGCAGCTTGTCCCCTAGCGGGGGGGGCCACGGCTCCTACAATGAGCAGTTCTTC. As protein: CASSLSPSGGGHGSYNEQFF.

This clonotype has a handful of counts. CDR3 coding DNA: TGTGCCAGCAGACTAATTCGCGACAGTTCCCCTGGAAACACCATATATTTT. It yields the protein CASRLIRDSSPGNTIYF. V gene TRBV7-9 combines with J gene TRBJ1-3; tentatively, D is TRBD1 (5 bases). Germline loops: CDR1 SEHNR, CDR2 FQNEAQ (reference sequence). The CDR3 length is 17 residues. The V end was cut by 6 bases, the J end by 2 bases, with 20 bases between.

The table lists this clonotype with many counts. This CDR3 reads CAWSVRVAGRDTQYF. In nucleotides, the CDR3 is TGTGCCTGGAGTGTACGAGTGGCGGGGAGGGATACGCAGTATTTT. The rearrangement joins TRBV30 to TRBJ2-3; perhaps TRBD2 as D (6 bases). Trimming cost V 0 bases and J 6 bases, with 16 bases left between them. The CDR3 loop spans 15 amino acids. Germline V gene lookup returns CDR1 GTSNPN and CDR2 SVGIG (reference sequence).

This clonotype was counted ten times or more. The rearrangement uses TRBV12-3 or TRBV12-4 and TRBJ2-1, with D uncertain. The CDR3 contains 16 residues. V was shortened by 2 bases and J by 5 bases, with 16 bases between the two germline ends. CDR3 loop: CASSLKSPGLDNEQFF. The CDR3 region has the DNA TGTGCCAGCAGTTTAAAAAGCCCTGGCCTTGACAATGAGCAGTTCTTC.

This clonotype was detected ten times or more. The rearrangement joins TRBV5-8 to TRBJ1-2, with 8 bases that match TRBD1. CDR1 SGHTS and CDR2 YDEGEE come from the germline V gene. With V trimmed by 4 bases and J by 3 bases, 11 bases remained unmatched. This CDR3 spans 16 amino acids. CDR3 residues: CASSLRPGGAHYGYTF. DNA for the CDR3: TGTGCCAGCAGCCTCCGCCCAGGGGGCGCGCACTATGGCTACACCTTC.

This clonotype was observed a few times. The rearrangement joins TRBV19 to TRBJ2-1; D might be TRBD1 or TRBD2, each matching 6 bases. Trimming stripped 3 bases from V and 1 base from J, with 13 bases between. Germline V gene data show CDR1 as LNHDA and CDR2 as SQIVND (reference sequence). This CDR3 spans 16 amino acids. CDR3 in amino acids: CASSIGRQASYNEQFF. DNA of the CDR3: TGTGCCAGTAGTATCGGGAGACAGGCGTCCTACAATGAGCAGTTCTTC.

This chain connects TRBV9 to TRBJ2-7; D might be TRBD1 (5 bases). Trimming stripped 0 bases from V and 3 bases from J, with 10 bases between. This CDR3 region has 14 residues. The V gene's germline CDR1 is SGDLS and CDR2 YYNGEE. This CDR3 reads CASSVEQGGYEQYF. The CDR3 DNA is TGTGCCAGCAGCGTAGAGCAGGGTGGCTACGAGCAGTACTTC.

At least ten counts were recorded for this clonotype. The chain has TRBV28 and TRBJ2-7; possibly TRBD1 or TRBD2 for D (5 bases each). Germline CDR1 reads MDHEN; CDR2 reads SYDVKM. V lost 8 bases and J lost 4, with 12 bases in between. The CDR3 runs to 12 residues. The CDR3 DNA sequence: TGTGCCAGCCGCCGGGACCTATACGAGCAGTACTTC. Translated: CASRRDLYEQYF.

This clonotype occurred many times. The chain uses TRBV30 and TRBJ2-5, with D possibly being TRBD1 or TRBD2 (5 bases each). Trimming took 5 bases from V and 5 from J, leaving 15 bases between them. This CDR3 contains 13 residues. Germline CDR1 and CDR2: GTSNPN and SVGIG (reference sequence). In nucleotides, the CDR3 is TGTGCCTGGGGAGGTGGGGGAGCCGAGACCCAGTACTTC. Translation: CAWGGGGAETQYF.